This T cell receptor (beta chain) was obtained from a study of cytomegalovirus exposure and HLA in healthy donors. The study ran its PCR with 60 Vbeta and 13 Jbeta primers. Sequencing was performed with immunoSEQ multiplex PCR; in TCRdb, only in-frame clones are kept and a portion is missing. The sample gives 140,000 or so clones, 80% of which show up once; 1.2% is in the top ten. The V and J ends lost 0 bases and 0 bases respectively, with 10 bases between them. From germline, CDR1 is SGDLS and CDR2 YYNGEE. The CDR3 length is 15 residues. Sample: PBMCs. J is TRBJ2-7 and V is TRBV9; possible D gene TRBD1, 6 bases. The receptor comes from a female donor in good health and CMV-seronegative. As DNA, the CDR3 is TGTGCCAGCAGCGTAGGTCAGGACAGCTCCTACGAGCAGTACTTC. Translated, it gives CASSVGQDSSYEQYF.